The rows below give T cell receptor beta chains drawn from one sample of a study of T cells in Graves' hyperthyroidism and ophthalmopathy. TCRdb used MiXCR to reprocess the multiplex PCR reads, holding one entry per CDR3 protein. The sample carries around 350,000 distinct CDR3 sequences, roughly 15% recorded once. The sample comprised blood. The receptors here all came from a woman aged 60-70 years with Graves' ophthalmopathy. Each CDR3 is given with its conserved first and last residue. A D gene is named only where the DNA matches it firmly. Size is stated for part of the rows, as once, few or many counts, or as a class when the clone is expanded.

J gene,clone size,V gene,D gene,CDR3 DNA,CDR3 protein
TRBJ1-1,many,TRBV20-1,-,TGCAGTGCTAGAGTACGAGCTGAAGCTTTCTTT,CSARVRAEAFF
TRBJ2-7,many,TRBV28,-,TGTGCCAGCAGTGGGGTAGAACCCTCCTACGAGCAGTACTTC,CASSGVEPSYEQYF
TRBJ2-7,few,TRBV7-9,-,TGTGCCAGCAGCTCGTCAGTTCCCTACGAGCAGTACTTC,CASSSSVPYEQYF
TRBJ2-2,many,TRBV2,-,TGTGCCAGCAGTGAAGGGCGGGCAACGAACACCGGGGAGCTGTTTTTT,CASSEGRATNTGELFF
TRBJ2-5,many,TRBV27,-,TGTGCCAGCAGACTTCTCCGAAGGTGGGAGACCCAGTACTTC,CASRLLRRWETQYF
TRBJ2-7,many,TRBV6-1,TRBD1,TGTGCCAGCAGGCAATCGGGACAGGGCCGCTACGAGCAGTACTTC,CASRQSGQGRYEQYF
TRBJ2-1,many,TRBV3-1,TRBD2,TGTGCCAGCAGCCAAAAGCTAGCGGGACTATCCACTTTGCAGTTCTTC,CASSQKLAGLSTLQFF
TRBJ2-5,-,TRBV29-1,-,TGCAGCGTTGATCTTAACCAAGAGACCCAGTACTTC,CSVDLNQETQYF
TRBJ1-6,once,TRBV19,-,TGTGCCAGTAGCGTCGACGGTGGGAGATCACCCCTCCACTTT,CASSVDGGRSPLHF
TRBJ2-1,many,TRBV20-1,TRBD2,TGCAGTGCTACACCTTTTAGCGGGGCGAGCTCCTACAATGAGCAGTTCTTC,CSATPFSGASSYNEQFF
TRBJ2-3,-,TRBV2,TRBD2,TGTGCCAGCAGTGAAGCAGGTCTAGCGGGAGGGGCCAATACGCAGTATTTT,CASSEAGLAGGANTQYF
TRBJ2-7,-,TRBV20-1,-,TGCAGTGCTAGGACTAGTTTCTACGAGCAGTACTTC,CSARTSFYEQYF
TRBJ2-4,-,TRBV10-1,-,TGCGCCAGCAGTGAGTCAAAACAGGGTGGGAACATTCAGTACTTC,CASSESKQGGNIQYF
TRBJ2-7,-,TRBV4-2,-,TGTGCCAGCAGCCAAGATCTTTCGGGTCCTACTGCCCAATACGAGCAGTACTTC,CASSQDLSGPTAQYEQYF
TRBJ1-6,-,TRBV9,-,TGTGCCAGCAGCGTAGGTACCTATAATTCACCCCTCCACTTT,CASSVGTYNSPLHF
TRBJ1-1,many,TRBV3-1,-,TGTGCCAGCAGCCCGAACCGGACACCAGTTGAAGCTTTCTTT,CASSPNRTPVEAFF
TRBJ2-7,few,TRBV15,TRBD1,TGTGCCACCAGCGGACCCGGCCAGGGACAGGGCTCCTACGAGCAGTACTTC,CATSGPGQGQGSYEQYF
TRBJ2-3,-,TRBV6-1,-,TGTGCCAGCAGTCCAGAGAGCTCCACAGATACGCAGTATTTT,CASSPESSTDTQYF
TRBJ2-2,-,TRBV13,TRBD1,TGTGCCAGCAGCTTATGGGACAGGGGAGTCTATTTT,CASSLWDRGVYF
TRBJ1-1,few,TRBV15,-,TGTGCCACCAGCAGGCCCTTGAATTGGACTGAAGCTTTCTTT,CATSRPLNWTEAFF
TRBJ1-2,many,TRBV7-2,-,TGTGCCAGCAGAGAGCTTGGTTTTAACTATGGCTACACCTTC,CASRELGFNYGYTF
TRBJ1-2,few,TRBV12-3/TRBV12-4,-,TGTGCCAGCAGTCAAAAGGGATTCTATGGCTACACCTTC,CASSQKGFYGYTF
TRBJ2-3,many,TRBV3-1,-,TGTGCCAGCAGCCAGGAGGGGGCAGATACGCAGTATTTT,CASSQEGADTQYF
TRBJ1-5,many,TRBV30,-,TGTGCCTGGAGTGGCTTAACCTCAGAATTCAATCAGCCCCAGCATTTT,CAWSGLTSEFNQPQHF
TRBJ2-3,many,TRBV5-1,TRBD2,TGTGCCAGCAGCTCGGGACTAGTTGGCACAGATACGCAGTATTTT,CASSSGLVGTDTQYF
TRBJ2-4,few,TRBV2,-,TGTGCCAGCGTGTACCAGATAGCCAAAAACATTCAGTACTTC,CASVYQIAKNIQYF
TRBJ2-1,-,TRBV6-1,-,TGTGCCAGCAGTTATGGCGGGCGGACCAATGAGCAGTTCTTC,CASSYGGRTNEQFF
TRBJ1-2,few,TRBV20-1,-,TGCAGTGCTAGTCTCACTCCTCTCAGGGGCTACACCTTC,CSASLTPLRGYTF
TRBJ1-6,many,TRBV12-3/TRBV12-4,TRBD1,TGTGCCAGCAGTCTCCGACAGGGAGCTTCACCCCTCCACTTT,CASSLRQGASPLHF
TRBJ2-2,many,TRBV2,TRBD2,TGTGCCAGCAGTAGGACTAGCGGGAGGGAATGGGACACCGGGGAGCTGTTTTTT,CASSRTSGREWDTGELFF
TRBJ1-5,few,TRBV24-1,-,TGTGCCACCAGTGATCTGCAGTACAATCAGCCCCAGCATTTT,CATSDLQYNQPQHF
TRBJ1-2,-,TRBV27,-,TGTGCCAGCAGTTCCTTCAGGGGTAACTATGGCTACACCTTC,CASSSFRGNYGYTF
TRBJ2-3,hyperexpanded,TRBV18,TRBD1,TGTGCCAGCAGCCCAGGACAGGGCGATACGCAGTATTTT,CASSPGQGDTQYF
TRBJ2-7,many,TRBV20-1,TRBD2,TGCAGTGCTAGCGTGGTAGCGGGGGACTACGAGCAGTACTTC,CSASVVAGDYEQYF
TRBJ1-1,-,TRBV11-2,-,TGTGCCAGCAGCCCAGGGGCTGGGGCTGAAGCTTTCTTT,CASSPGAGAEAFF
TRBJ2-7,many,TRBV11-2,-,TGTGCCAGCAGCCAAAAGCGGGACAGAATTTCCTACGAGCAGTACTTC,CASSQKRDRISYEQYF
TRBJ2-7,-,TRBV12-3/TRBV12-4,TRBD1,TGTGCCAGCAGTAACTACAGGGGGACCCCACGCGAGCAGTACTTC,CASSNYRGTPREQYF
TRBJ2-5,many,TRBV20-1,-,TGCAGTGCTAGAGATCCCCGGGGACAAACGGAGACCCAGTACTTC,CSARDPRGQTETQYF
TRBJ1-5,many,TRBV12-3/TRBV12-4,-,TGTGCCAGCAGTCTCCGGGACGGAACATATAGCAATCAGCCCCAGCATTTT,CASSLRDGTYSNQPQHF
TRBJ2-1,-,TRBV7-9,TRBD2,TGTGCCAGCAGCCATCCCTTTGGGACTAGCGACGCCTACAATGAGCAGTTCTTC,CASSHPFGTSDAYNEQFF
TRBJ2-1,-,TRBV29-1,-,TGCAGCGTTGTTTCTGCGTACAATGAGCAGTTCTTC,CSVVSAYNEQFF
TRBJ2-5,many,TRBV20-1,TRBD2,TGCAGTGCTAGAGGGACTAGCGGGAGTTGGGAGACCCAGTACTTC,CSARGTSGSWETQYF
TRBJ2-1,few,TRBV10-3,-,TGTGCCATCAGTCAGGGGGGAATCTACAATGAGCAGTTCTTC,CAISQGGIYNEQFF
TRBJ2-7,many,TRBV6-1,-,TGTGCCAGCAGTGAACGACAGCCCTACGAGCAGTACTTC,CASSERQPYEQYF
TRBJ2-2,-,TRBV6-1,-,TGTGCCAGCAGTGAAGTGGGAGCGACGAACACCGGGGAGCTGTTTTTT,CASSEVGATNTGELFF
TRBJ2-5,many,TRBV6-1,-,TGTGCCAGCACCCGACGGAACCAAGAGACCCAGTACTTC,CASTRRNQETQYF
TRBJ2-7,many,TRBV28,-,TGTGCCAGCAATGGGTTGGGGGCAGACACCCTCAGCTACGAGCAGTACTTC,CASNGLGADTLSYEQYF
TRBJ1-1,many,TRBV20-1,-,TGCAGTGTTGGGGGCCTCGACACTGAAGCTTTCTTT,CSVGGLDTEAFF
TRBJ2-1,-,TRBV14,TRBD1,TGTGCCAGCAGTCGACAGGGCCCCTACAATGAGCAGTTCTTC,CASSRQGPYNEQFF
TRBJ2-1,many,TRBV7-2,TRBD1,TGTGCCAGCAGCTTAGATTCAGGGGGCCACAATGAGCAGTTCTTC,CASSLDSGGHNEQFF
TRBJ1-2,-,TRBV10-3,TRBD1,TGTGCCATCAGTGACAGGGGGGAAGGCTATGGCTACACCTTC,CAISDRGEGYGYTF
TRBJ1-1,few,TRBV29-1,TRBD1,TGCAGCGGCACAGGGGGCATGAACACTGAAGCTTTCTTT,CSGTGGMNTEAFF
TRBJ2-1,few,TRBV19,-,TGTGCCAGTAGTCCCCCGGGGATAGACAATGAGCAGTTCTTC,CASSPPGIDNEQFF
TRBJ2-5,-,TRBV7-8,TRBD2,TGTGCCAGCAGCTTAAGCGGTAGCGGGATGGAGACCCAGTACTTC,CASSLSGSGMETQYF
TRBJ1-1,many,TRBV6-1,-,TGTGCCAGGAGGACATTACTGAACACTGAAGCTTTCTTT,CARRTLLNTEAFF
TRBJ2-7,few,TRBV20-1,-,TGCAGTCCTCGCAGGGCAGACTACGAGCAGTACTTC,CSPRRADYEQYF
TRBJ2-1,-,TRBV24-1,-,TGTGCCACCAGTGACTACAGGGACGGGGAGCAGTTCTTC,CATSDYRDGEQFF
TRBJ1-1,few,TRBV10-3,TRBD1,TGTGCCATCAGTGAGTCGCTAGGGAAGGACAGGGGCACTGAAGCTTTCTTT,CAISESLGKDRGTEAFF